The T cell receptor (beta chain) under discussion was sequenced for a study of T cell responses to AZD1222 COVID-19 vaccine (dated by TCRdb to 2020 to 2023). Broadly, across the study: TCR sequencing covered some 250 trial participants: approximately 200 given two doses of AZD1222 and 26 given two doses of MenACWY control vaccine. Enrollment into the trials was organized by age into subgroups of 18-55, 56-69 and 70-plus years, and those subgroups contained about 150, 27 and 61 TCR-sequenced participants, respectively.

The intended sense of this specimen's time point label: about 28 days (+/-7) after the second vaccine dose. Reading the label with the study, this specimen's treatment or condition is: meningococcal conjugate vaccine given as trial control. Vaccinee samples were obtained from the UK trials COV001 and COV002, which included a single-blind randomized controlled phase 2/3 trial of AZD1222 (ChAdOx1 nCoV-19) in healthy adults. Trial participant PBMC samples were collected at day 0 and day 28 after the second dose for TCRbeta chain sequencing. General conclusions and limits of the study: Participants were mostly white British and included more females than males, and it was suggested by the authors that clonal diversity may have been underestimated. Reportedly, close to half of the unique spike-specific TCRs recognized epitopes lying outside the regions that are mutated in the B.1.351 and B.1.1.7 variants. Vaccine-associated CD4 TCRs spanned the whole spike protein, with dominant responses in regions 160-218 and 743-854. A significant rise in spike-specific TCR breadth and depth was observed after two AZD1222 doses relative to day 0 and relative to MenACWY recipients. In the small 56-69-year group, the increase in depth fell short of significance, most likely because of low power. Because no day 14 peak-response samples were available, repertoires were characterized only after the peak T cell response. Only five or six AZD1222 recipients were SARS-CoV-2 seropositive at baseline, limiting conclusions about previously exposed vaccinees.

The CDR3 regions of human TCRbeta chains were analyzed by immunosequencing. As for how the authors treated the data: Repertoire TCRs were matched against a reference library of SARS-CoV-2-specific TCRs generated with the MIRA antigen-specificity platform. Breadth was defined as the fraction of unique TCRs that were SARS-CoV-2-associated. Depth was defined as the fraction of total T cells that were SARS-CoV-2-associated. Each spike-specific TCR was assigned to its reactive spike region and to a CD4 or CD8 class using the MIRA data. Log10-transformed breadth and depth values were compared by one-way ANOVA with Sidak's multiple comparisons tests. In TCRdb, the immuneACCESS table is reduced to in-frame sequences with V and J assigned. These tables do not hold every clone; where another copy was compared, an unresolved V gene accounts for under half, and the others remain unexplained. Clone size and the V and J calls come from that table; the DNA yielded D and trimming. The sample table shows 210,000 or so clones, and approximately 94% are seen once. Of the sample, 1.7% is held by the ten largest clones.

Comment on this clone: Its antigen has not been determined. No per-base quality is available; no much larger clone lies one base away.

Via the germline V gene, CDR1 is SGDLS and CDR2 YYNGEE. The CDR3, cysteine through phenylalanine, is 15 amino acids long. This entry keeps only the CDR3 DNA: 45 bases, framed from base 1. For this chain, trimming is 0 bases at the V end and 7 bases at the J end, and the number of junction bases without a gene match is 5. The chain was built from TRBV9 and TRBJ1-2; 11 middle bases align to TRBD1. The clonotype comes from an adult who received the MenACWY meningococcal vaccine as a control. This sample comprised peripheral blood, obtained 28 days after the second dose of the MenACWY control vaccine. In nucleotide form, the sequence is TGTGCCAGCAGCGTAGAGGGACAGGGGGTGGGTGGCTACACCTTC. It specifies CASSVEGQGVGGYTF. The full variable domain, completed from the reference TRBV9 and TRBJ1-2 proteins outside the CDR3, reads DSGVTQTPKHLITATGQRVTLRCSPRSGDLSVYWYQQSLDQGLQFLIQYYNGEERAKGNILERFSAQQFPDLHSELNLSSLELGDSALYFCASSVEGQGVGGYTFGSGTRLTVV.